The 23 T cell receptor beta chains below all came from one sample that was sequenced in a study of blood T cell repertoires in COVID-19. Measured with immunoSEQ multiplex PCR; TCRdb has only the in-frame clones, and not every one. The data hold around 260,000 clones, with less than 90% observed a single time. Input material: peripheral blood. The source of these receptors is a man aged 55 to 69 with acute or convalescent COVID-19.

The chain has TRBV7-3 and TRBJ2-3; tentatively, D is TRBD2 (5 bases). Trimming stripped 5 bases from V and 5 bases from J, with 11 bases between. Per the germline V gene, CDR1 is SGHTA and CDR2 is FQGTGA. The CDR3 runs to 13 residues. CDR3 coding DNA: TGTGCCAGCAGCCCCGAACGGGAAGATACGCAGTATTTT. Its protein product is CASSPEREDTQYF. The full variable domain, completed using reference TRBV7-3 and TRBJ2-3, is GAGVSQTPSNKVTEKGKYVELRCDPISGHTALYWYRQSLGQGPEFLIYFQGTGAADDSGLPNDRFFAVRPEGSVSTLKIQRTERGDSAVYLCASSPEREDTQYFGPGTRLTVL.

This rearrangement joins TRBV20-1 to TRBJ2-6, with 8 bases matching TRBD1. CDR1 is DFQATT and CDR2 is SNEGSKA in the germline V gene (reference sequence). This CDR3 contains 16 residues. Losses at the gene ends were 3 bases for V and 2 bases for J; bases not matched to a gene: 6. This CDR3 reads CSASQGAATGANVLTF. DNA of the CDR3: TGCAGTGCTAGTCAGGGGGCGGCTACTGGGGCCAACGTCCTGACTTTC.

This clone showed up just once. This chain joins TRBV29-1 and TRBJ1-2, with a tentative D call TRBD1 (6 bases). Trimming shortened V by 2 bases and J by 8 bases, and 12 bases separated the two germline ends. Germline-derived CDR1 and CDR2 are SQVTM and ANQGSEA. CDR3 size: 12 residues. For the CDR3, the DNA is TGCAGCGTTGAAATGGGGGCTGGCGGCTACACCTTC. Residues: CSVEMGAGGYTF.

The DNA for the CDR3 is TGTGCCAGCAGCTTAGGCCCAGGGTTCAATGAAAAACTGTTTTTT. It is translated as CASSLGPGFNEKLFF. This rearrangement joins TRBV11-2 to TRBJ1-4; D is perhaps TRBD1 (5 bases). CDR1 is SGHAT, CDR2 FQNNGV, per germline. The V end lost 1 base, the J end lost 5 bases, and 11 bases lay between the germline ends. The CDR3 has 15 residues.

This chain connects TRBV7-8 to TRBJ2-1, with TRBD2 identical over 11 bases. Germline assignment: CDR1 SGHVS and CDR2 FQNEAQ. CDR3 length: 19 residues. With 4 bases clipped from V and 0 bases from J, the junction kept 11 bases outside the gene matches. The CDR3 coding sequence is TGTGCCAGCAGCTCTCACCCCTTTACTAGCGGGAGCTCCTACAATGAGCAGTTCTTC. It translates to CASSSHPFTSGSSYNEQFF. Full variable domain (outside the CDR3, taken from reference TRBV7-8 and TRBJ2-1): GAGVSQSPRYKVAKRGQDVALRCDPISGHVSLFWYQQALGQGPEFLTYFQNEAQLDKSGLPSDRFFAERPEGSVSTLKIQRTQQEDSAVYLCASSSHPFTSGSSYNEQFFGPGTRLTVL.

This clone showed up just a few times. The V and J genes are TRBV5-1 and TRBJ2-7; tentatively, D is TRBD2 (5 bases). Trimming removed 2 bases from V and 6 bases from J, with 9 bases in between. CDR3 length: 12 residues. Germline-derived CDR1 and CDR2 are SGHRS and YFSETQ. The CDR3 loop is CASSFGDSEQYF. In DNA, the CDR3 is TGCGCCAGCAGCTTCGGGGATAGCGAGCAGTACTTC.

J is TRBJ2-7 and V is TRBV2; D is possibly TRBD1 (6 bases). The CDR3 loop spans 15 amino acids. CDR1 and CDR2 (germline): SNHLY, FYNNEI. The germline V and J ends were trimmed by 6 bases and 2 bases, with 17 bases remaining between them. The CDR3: CASRRDRPDTYEQYF. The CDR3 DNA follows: TGTGCCAGCAGGAGAGACAGGCCTGATACCTACGAGCAGTACTTC.

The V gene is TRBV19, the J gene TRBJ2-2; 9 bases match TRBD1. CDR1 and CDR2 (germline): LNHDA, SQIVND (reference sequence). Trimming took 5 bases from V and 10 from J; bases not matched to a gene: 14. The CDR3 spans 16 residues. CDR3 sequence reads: CASSETGGWKPEELFF. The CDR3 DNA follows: TGTGCCAGTAGTGAAACAGGGGGCTGGAAACCCGAGGAGCTGTTTTTT.

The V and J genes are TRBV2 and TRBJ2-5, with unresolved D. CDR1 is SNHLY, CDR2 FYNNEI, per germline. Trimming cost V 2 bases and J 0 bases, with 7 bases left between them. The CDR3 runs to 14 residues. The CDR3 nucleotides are TGTGCCAGCAGTGAACAACGGGACCAAGAGACCCAGTACTTC. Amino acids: CASSEQRDQETQYF. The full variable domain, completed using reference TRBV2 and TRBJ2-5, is EPEVTQTPSHQVTQMGQEVILRCVPISNHLYFYWYRQILGQKVEFLVSFYNNEISEKSEIFDDQFSVERPDGSNFTLKIRSTKLEDSAMYFCASSEQRDQETQYFGPGTRLLVL.

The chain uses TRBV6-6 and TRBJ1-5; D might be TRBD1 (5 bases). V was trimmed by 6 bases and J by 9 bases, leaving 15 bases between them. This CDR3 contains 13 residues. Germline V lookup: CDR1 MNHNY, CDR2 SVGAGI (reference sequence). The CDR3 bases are TGTGCCAGCAGCTGGACACTTCCAGGGCCCCAGCATTTT. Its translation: CASSWTLPGPQHF.

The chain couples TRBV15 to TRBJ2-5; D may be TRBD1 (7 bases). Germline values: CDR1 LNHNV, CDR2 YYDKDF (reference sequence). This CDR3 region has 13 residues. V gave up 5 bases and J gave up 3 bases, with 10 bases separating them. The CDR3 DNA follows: TGTGCCACCAGCGGCAGGGGGGAAGAGACCCAGTACTTC. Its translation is CATSGRGEETQYF.

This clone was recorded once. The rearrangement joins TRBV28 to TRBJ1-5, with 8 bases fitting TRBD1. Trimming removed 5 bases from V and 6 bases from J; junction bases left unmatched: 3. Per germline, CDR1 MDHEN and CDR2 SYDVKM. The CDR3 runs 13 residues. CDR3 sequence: CASSLRGLQPQHF. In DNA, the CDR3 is TGTGCCAGCAGTCTCAGGGGGCTTCAGCCCCAGCATTTT.

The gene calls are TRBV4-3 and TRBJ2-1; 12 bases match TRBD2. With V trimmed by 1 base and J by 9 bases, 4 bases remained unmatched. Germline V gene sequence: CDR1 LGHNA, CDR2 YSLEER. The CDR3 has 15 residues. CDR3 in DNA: TGCGCCAGCAGCCAAGGACTAGCGGGAGCAAGTGAGCAGTTCTTC. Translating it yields CASSQGLAGASEQFF.

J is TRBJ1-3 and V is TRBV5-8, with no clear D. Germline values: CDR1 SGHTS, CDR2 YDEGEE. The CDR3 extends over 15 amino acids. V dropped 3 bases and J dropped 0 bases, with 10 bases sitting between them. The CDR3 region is CASSSRPNSGNTIYF. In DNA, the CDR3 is TGTGCCAGCAGCTCCAGGCCCAACTCTGGAAACACCATATATTTT.

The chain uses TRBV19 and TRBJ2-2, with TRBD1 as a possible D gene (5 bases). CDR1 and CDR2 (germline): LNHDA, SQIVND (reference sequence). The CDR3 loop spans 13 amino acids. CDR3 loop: CAVSGRVTGELFF. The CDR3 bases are TGTGCGGTTTCGGGCAGGGTCACCGGGGAGCTGTTTTTT.

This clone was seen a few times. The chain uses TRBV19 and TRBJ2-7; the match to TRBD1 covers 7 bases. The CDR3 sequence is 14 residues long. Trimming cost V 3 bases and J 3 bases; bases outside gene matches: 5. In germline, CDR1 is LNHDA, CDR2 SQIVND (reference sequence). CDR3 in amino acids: CASSIGTERYEQYF. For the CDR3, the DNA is TGTGCCAGTAGTATTGGGACAGAGCGCTACGAGCAGTACTTC.

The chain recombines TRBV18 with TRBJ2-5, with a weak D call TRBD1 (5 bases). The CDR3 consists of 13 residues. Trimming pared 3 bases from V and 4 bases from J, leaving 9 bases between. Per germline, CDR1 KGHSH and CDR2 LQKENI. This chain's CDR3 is CASSPQGRETQYF. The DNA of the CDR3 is TGTGCCAGCTCACCGCAGGGTAGAGAGACCCAGTACTTC. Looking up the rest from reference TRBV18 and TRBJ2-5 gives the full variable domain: NAGVMQNPRHLVRRRGQEARLRCSPMKGHSHVYWYRQLPEEGLKFMVYLQKENIIDESGMPKERFSAEFPKEGPSILRIQQVVRGDSAAYFCASSPQGRETQYFGPGTRLLVL.

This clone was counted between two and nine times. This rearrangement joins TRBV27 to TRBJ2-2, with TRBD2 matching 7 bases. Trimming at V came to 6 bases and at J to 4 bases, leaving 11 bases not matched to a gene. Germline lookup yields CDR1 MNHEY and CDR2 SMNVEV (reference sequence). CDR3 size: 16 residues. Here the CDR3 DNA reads TGTGCCAGCAGCCCCGCCGAAGCGGGAAGCACCGGGGAGCTGTTTTTT. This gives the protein CASSPAEAGSTGELFF.

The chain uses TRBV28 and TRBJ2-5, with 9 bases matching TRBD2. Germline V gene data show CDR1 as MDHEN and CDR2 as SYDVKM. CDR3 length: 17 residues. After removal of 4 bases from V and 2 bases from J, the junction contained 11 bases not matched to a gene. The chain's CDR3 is CASSWDPGLAPQETQYF. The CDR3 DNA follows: TGTGCCAGCAGTTGGGACCCGGGACTAGCACCTCAAGAGACCCAGTACTTC.

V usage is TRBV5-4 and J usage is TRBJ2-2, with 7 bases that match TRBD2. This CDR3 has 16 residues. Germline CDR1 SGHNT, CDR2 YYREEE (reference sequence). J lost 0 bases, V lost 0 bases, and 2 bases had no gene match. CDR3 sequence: CASSLVLAANTGELFF. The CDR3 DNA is TGTGCCAGCAGCTTGGTCCTAGCGGCGAACACCGGGGAGCTGTTTTTT.

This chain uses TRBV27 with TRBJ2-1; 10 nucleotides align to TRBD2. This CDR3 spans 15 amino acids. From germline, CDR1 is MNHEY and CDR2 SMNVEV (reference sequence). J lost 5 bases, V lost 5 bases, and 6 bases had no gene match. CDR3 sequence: CASSLPSGSHNEQFF. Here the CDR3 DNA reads TGTGCCAGCAGTCTTCCTAGCGGGAGTCACAATGAGCAGTTCTTC.

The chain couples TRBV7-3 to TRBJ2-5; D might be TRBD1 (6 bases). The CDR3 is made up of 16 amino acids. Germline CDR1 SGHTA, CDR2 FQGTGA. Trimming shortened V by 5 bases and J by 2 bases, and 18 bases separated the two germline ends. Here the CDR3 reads CASSPMFGGGQETQYF. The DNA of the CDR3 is TGTGCCAGCAGCCCTATGTTTGGGGGCGGTCAAGAGACCCAGTACTTC.

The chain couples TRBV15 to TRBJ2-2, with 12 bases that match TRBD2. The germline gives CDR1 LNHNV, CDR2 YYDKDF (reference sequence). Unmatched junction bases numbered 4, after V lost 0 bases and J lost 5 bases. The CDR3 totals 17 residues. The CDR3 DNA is TGTGCCACCAGCAGAGACAGACTAGCGGGAGTGACCGGGGAGCTGTTTTTT. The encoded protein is CATSRDRLAGVTGELFF. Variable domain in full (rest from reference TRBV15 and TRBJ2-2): DAMVIQNPRYQVTQFGKPVTLSCSQTLNHNVMYWYQQKSSQAPKLLFHYYDKDFNNEADTPDNFQSRRPNTSFCFLDIRSPGLGDTAMYLCATSRDRLAGVTGELFFGEGSRLTVL.